These T cell receptor beta chains were read from a single sample in a study of T cells after yellow fever vaccination. Each CDR3 protein is one row after TCRdb ran MiXCR on the 5' RACE reads. In the table there are around 250,000 distinct CDR3 sequences, about 7% of which are singletons. The source material was CD4+ T cells sorted from PBMCs, sampled 15 days after the yellow fever booster vaccination. These receptors all come from a young man who received the YFV17D yellow fever vaccine. CDR3s include the opening cysteine and the closing phenylalanine or tryptophan.

j_gene	v_gene	CDR3aa
TRBJ2-1	TRBV7-2	CASASTGTGAHEQFF
TRBJ2-2	TRBV5-1	CASSLEVAGGTGELFF
TRBJ2-1	TRBV10-3	CAISKGTGNEQFF
TRBJ2-7	TRBV6-2/TRBV6-3	CASRRKGRSPPYEQYF
TRBJ2-7	TRBV3-1	CTSSSYAFYEQYF
TRBJ2-2	TRBV4-2	CASSQDLYRGAGELFF
TRBJ2-5	TRBV10-1	CASSDYRRRETQYF
TRBJ2-7	TRBV7-2	CASSSTGGRAYEQYF
TRBJ2-7	TRBV7-2	CASSLGVIGSYEQYF
TRBJ2-1	TRBV15	CATRGRSSYNEQFF
TRBJ2-1	TRBV2	CASSKDRSSSYNEQFF
TRBJ2-5	TRBV29-1	CSVVGGETQYF
TRBJ2-1	TRBV21-1	CASRPARLAGGLDEQFF
TRBJ2-5	TRBV7-2	CASSRKLAGFLETQYF
TRBJ2-5	TRBV7-2	CASSPIRRETQYF
TRBJ2-7	TRBV7-8	CASSLVLGTGGRRHEQYF
TRBJ1-1	TRBV7-9	CASSIGTAEAFF
TRBJ2-1	TRBV11-3	CASSLDPGNEQFF
TRBJ2-1	TRBV5-1	CASSQYTSGRADSYNEQFF
TRBJ2-2	TRBV7-2	CASSLELYTGELFF
TRBJ2-5	TRBV2	CASRETSGQETQYF
TRBJ2-6	TRBV28	CASSMDGVRANVLTF
TRBJ1-6	TRBV12-3/TRBV12-4	CASTERSSYNSPLHF
TRBJ2-1	TRBV5-4	CASSRDRENEQFF
TRBJ2-1	TRBV7-9	CASSLTGGHNEQFF
TRBJ1-3	TRBV19	CATRSTVSGNTIYF
TRBJ2-7	TRBV7-2	CASSFSGLENYEQYF
TRBJ2-1	TRBV6-2/TRBV6-3	CASYTPDLSSGLRFNEQFF
TRBJ2-6	TRBV4-2	CASRERGTGANVLTF
TRBJ1-1	TRBV6-5	CASSSRTLLDTEAFF
TRBJ2-5	TRBV19	CASSIGPGKETQYF
TRBJ2-5	TRBV7-7	CASSSRQAVGTQYF
TRBJ2-2	TRBV7-2	CASSLGRVDTGELFF
TRBJ2-2	TRBV7-3	CASSNRGTGDDTGELFF
TRBJ1-3	TRBV7-8	CASSSQGAAASVIYF
TRBJ2-5	TRBV5-1	CASSLGMSVEETQYF
TRBJ2-2	TRBV5-1	CASSLLGQGSTGELFF
TRBJ1-5	TRBV7-8	CASSLNTGYDQPQHF
TRBJ1-1	TRBV18	CASSPPMRAVEAFF
TRBJ2-7	TRBV20-1	CSASILRGQAYEQYF
TRBJ2-2	TRBV9	CASSVDLGGRRLGPGELFF
TRBJ2-3	TRBV5-1	CASSLDGGLPDTQYF
TRBJ2-6	TRBV7-3	CASSAQGSGANVLTF
TRBJ2-3	TRBV21-1	CASSIEALVDRDRGHLKSTDTQYF
TRBJ2-7	TRBV6-2/TRBV6-3	CASSYRPSPRETYEQYF
TRBJ2-7	TRBV9	CASSVKDRGNEQYF